These T cell receptor beta chains were read from a single sample in a study of cytomegalovirus exposure and HLA in healthy donors. Generated by immunoSEQ multiplex PCR, the TCRdb table keeps only in-frame clones and is missing some. This sample has tens of thousands of clones, with about four fifths found just once. The sample was PBMCs. The receptors here all came from a man between 45 and 60 years old in good health and CMV-seronegative. The CDR3 runs from the conserved cysteine through the conserved F or W. Each record gives: CDR3 protein, clone size, V gene, CDR3 length. Not every row has a clone size; where given, it reads once, few, many or a size class.

CASRTSRAGGYEQYF,NA,TRBV6-1,15
CASSLVQGGAVDTQYF,NA,TRBV9,16
CAISERTGSSYNEQFF,NA,TRBV10-3,16
CASSSLSGASGRIEQYF,once,TRBV7-9,17
CASNTGTGNTIYF,many,TRBV19,13
CASSFEVRGNSYEQYF,NA,TRBV5-6,16
CASSLTGGGRTNEKLFF,NA,TRBV28,17
CASSMVLGRDWSGELFF,NA,TRBV19,17
CASSPLGRGNTEAFF,NA,TRBV27,15
CASSTGVGSSGNTIYF,NA,TRBV18,16
CASSQEKVAGLEDEQYF,NA,TRBV14,17
CASSPGGRDSNQPQHF,NA,TRBV28,16
CASSSGQQETQYF,few,TRBV5-4,13
CASRQQGVPYEQYF,NA,TRBV28,14
CASSLASGGNEQFF,once,TRBV11-3,14
CASSTVVRTDTQYF,NA,TRBV27,14
CASSSTGNTEAFF,NA,TRBV7-3,13
CASSVGAGGNTGELFF,NA,TRBV9,16
CASSQRESSYNEQFF,NA,TRBV27,15
CASSYGQGAGYEQYF,once,TRBV6-5,15
CASSRTGGGYTF,NA,TRBV2,12
CASSVRGGGTDTQYF,NA,TRBV9,15
CASSLGTGLDEQYF,NA,TRBV7-7,14
CASRYFRGSNQPQHF,few,TRBV28,15
CASSQVRQGVDGYTF,NA,TRBV4-1,15
CASSLSSGGTDTQYF,NA,TRBV7-6,15
CATSRVGSLVPTDTQYF,NA,TRBV15,17
CASSLLAGGGDTQYF,NA,TRBV13,15
CSADAGEAQYF,NA,TRBV20-1,11
CASSLWPGGTDEQYF,once,TRBV5-1,15
CATAPEGSGLRGYTF,NA,TRBV7-2,15
CASSPDRSVFYIQYF,NA,TRBV6-5,15
CASSASGGTEAFF,NA,TRBV19,13
CASSFTLDRLYNEQFF,NA,TRBV5-6,16
CASSPSIRVNSGNTIYF,few,TRBV4-3,17
CASSSDQQRTGNPRETQYF,once,TRBV28,19
CATSPLGQGFTDTQYF,NA,TRBV19,16
CASSLGGPSLGGYTF,NA,TRBV28,15
CASSPLAGSPGEQFF,NA,TRBV2,15
CASSFQAGPTDTQYF,NA,TRBV7-6,15
CASSAQQGRTGGFYEQYF,NA,TRBV7-2,18
CASSLRGLAGRRGYNEQFF,NA,TRBV11-1,19
CASSPGQGSPYGYTF,NA,TRBV19,15
CASSIPGDYSNQPQHF,NA,TRBV19,16
CASSSGQGRETQYF,NA,TRBV25-1,14
CASSEVHPTREQYF,NA,TRBV6-1,14
CASSRWTSGGYEQYF,NA,TRBV4-2,15
CASTLSQGAYEQFF,NA,TRBV28,14
CASSLGPSGSYEQYF,NA,TRBV11-2,15
CASSHAGQGAEQYF,NA,TRBV4-3,14
CASSPRQGISYEQYF,once,TRBV14,15
CASSFDGRLAGVNEQFF,NA,TRBV27,17
CASSQESSGGRAGTGELFF,NA,TRBV4-3,19
CASSLGLKPGELFF,NA,TRBV27,14
CARSLRDRVSYEQYF,NA,TRBV5-3,15
CASTQGSNTEAFF,NA,TRBV6-6,13
CASSKGAGYTF,few,TRBV6-5,11
CASSLGQGFEAFF,NA,TRBV7-8,13